The clone carrying this TCR beta chain turned up a few times. The length of the CDR3 is 17 residues. The germline V gene has CDR1 SGHVS and CDR2 FQNEAQ. The V end lost 4 bases, the J end lost 0 bases, and 16 bases lay between the germline ends. This entry is derived from a study of immune evolution from preneoplasia to lung adenocarcinoma. Assay: immunoSEQ multiplex PCR; the TCRdb copy retains only in-frame clones and omits some. The sample carries some 7,200 clones, more than 80% recorded once. This sequence was found in a person aged 45 to 69 with lung adenocarcinoma. V gene TRBV7-8 combines with J gene TRBJ2-1; D may be TRBD2 (6 bases). Sequences were obtained from FFPE invasive lung adenocarcinoma tissue. As DNA, the CDR3 is TGTGCCAGCAGCTGGGGACTTTCTATTAGCTCCTACAATGAGCAGTTCTTC. Protein: CASSWGLSISSYNEQFF.